This T cell receptor beta chain is drawn from a study of shared clonotypes between healthy human individuals. Broader study findings: With few donors, the genetic and exposure-history diversity represented was limited.

The germline CDR1 and CDR2 sequences are KGHSH and LQKENI. V lost 2 bases, J lost 8 bases, and 10 bases lay in between. CDR3 length: 13 amino acids. In the case of this clone: Its target is not known.

The data were produced by immunoSEQ multiplex PCR, yet TCRdb's version contains in-frame clones alone and is incomplete. Of some 500,000 clones detected, 90% to 97% appear once; the ten largest clones hold about 0.054%. The receptor comes from a woman between 25 and 40 years old in good health. The sample consisted of naive CD4+ T cells sorted from blood. Regarding subset: CD45RA+ positively selected. The chain uses TRBV18 and TRBJ1-5; D is undetermined. The CDR3 is CASSPDGVEPQHF. Written as DNA, the CDR3 is TGTGCCAGCTCACCAGACGGGGTTGAGCCCCAGCATTTT. Variable domain in full (rest from reference TRBV18 and TRBJ1-5): NAGVMQNPRHLVRRRGQEARLRCSPMKGHSHVYWYRQLPEEGLKFMVYLQKENIIDESGMPKERFSAEFPKEGPSILRIQQVVRGDSAAYFCASSPDGVEPQHFGDGTRLSIL.